This entry lists 30 T cell receptor beta chains sequenced from one sample in a study of T cell repertoires in cytomegalovirus infection. For these receptors, no antigen is known. TCRdb reanalysed the reads using MiXCR and keeps one entry per CDR3 protein. The sample has a few hundred thousand distinct CDR3 sequences; roughly 43% are singletons. Sequenced here: cultured PBMCs, sampled from culture after CMV antigen stimulation. Source of these receptors: a human donor in good health (CMV status not recorded). Some clones in this sample may be carry-over from other donors' samples.

The chain has TRBV12-3 or TRBV12-4 and TRBJ1-5; 11 nucleotides match TRBD1. The CDR3 has 17 residues. V trimming: 6 bases; J trimming: 0 bases; junction bases outside the gene matches: 7. Written as DNA, the CDR3 is TGTGCCAGCAGGCGGGACAGGGGGGAGAGTAGCAATCAGCCCCAGCATTTT. It specifies CASRRDRGESSNQPQHF.

This chain uses TRBV20-1 with TRBJ2-1; 12 nucleotides match TRBD2. The length of the CDR3 is 15 residues. V lost 5 bases to trimming and J lost 6 bases; unmatched junction nucleotides: 8. Per germline, CDR1 DFQATT and CDR2 SNEGSKA (reference sequence). This CDR3 is CSAPLRTSGTNEQFF. The DNA for the CDR3 is TGCAGTGCTCCCCTCCGGACTAGCGGGACCAATGAGCAGTTCTTC.

There are a few counts of this clonotype. The CDR3 DNA reads TGTGCCAGCAGTTTATCGCGGGGCGGCGCCGGGGGTACTTTCTTC. The encoded protein is CASSLSRGGAGGTFF. The chain carries TRBV27 and TRBJ2-1; D possibly corresponds to TRBD2 (6 bases). The CDR3 is 15 amino acids. V lost 0 bases, J lost 16 bases, and 22 bases lay in between. The germline gives CDR1 MNHEY, CDR2 SMNVEV (reference sequence).

The J gene is TRBJ2-3, the V gene TRBV20-1; 8 bases map to TRBD2. Germline V gene lookup returns CDR1 DFQATT and CDR2 SNEGSKA (reference sequence). The CDR3 consists of 14 residues. V trimming: 5 bases; J trimming: 6 bases; junction bases outside the gene matches: 10. The CDR3 DNA sequence: TGCAGTGCTGGCGGGACTAGGATTGTTGATACGCAGTATTTT. It is translated as CSAGGTRIVDTQYF.

This clonotype was seen a single time. This sequence joins TRBV4-1 and TRBJ2-7, with D perhaps TRBD2 (5 bases). Germline-derived CDR1 and CDR2 are MGHRA and YSYEKL. The CDR3 length is 16 residues. Trimming took off 0 bases at V and 4 bases at J, with 16 bases between the two ends. The chain's CDR3 is CASSQDSPAGVYEQYF. DNA for the CDR3: TGCGCCAGCAGCCAAGATTCGCCGGCGGGCGTGTACGAGCAGTACTTC.

The chain joins TRBV19 to TRBJ2-1; the match to TRBD2 covers 9 bases. The CDR3 spans 15 residues. In germline, CDR1 is LNHDA, CDR2 SQIVND (reference sequence). Trimming took 4 bases from V and 8 from J; bases not matched to a gene: 9. CDR3 sequence reads: CASSTPGLAIDEQFF. The CDR3 DNA reads as TGTGCCAGTAGTACCCCGGGACTAGCTATTGATGAGCAGTTCTTC. The whole variable domain, filled in from reference TRBV19 and TRBJ2-1, reads DGGITQSPKYLFRKEGQNVTLSCEQNLNHDAMYWYRQDPGQGLRLIYYSQIVNDFQKGDIAEGYSVSREKKESFPLTVTSAQKNPTAFYLCASSTPGLAIDEQFFGPGTRLTVL.

The chain has TRBV27 and TRBJ2-2; 11 nucleotides agree with TRBD1. This CDR3 is built from 16 residues. Germline CDR1 is MNHEY and CDR2 is SMNVEV (reference sequence). V trimming: 6 bases; J trimming: 3 bases; junction bases outside the gene matches: 6. CDR3 amino acids: CASRRTGGVDTGELFF. The CDR3 coding sequence is TGTGCCAGCAGGCGGACAGGGGGCGTCGACACCGGGGAGCTGTTTTTT.

The chain recombines TRBV6-5 with TRBJ2-3; 9 nucleotides match TRBD2. The CDR3 runs to 15 residues. Germline trimming cut 5 bases from V and 8 bases from J; bases unmatched to any gene: 11. The germline CDR1 and CDR2 sequences are MNHEY and SVGAGI. CDR3 loop: CASSKLAGVRGTQYF. The CDR3 bases are TGTGCCAGCAGTAAACTAGCGGGTGTCCGGGGTACGCAGTATTTT.

In this sample, this clonotype turned up a few times. This chain connects TRBV6-1 to TRBJ2-3; 10 nucleotides align to TRBD2. Trimming cost V 1 base and J 5 bases; bases outside gene matches: 3. The germline CDR1 and CDR2 sequences are MNHNS and SASEGT. The CDR3 has 15 residues. This CDR3 reads CASSEEASGGDTQYF. The CDR3 coding sequence is TGTGCCAGCAGTGAAGAGGCTAGCGGGGGAGATACGCAGTATTTT.

This sequence joins TRBV18 and TRBJ1-6; TRBD1 matches 11 bases. Trimming removed 1 base from V and 10 bases from J; junction bases left unmatched: 0. This CDR3 has 14 amino acids. The germline V gene encodes CDR1 KGHSH and CDR2 LQKENI. The CDR3 loop is CASSPRTGGSPLHF. In DNA form, the CDR3 reads TGTGCCAGCTCACCACGGACAGGGGGCTCACCCCTCCACTTT.

This clonotype showed up many times. The rearrangement uses TRBV7-8 and TRBJ2-7; 9 nucleotides align to TRBD2. CDR3 length equals 16 residues. Losses at the gene ends were 0 bases for V and 5 bases for J; bases not matched to a gene: 8. In germline, CDR1 is SGHVS, CDR2 FQNEAQ. CDR3 sequence (DNA): TGTGCCAGCAGCTTAGCGTCGGGCGGGAGGGCCGACGAGCAGTACTTC. Amino acid sequence: CASSLASGGRADEQYF.

The rearrangement uses TRBV7-2 and TRBJ2-7, with 9 bases fitting TRBD1. J was trimmed by 2 bases and V by 8 bases; bases with no gene match: 10. Germline V gene data show CDR1 as SGHTA and CDR2 as FQGNSA. The CDR3 is 15 amino acids. The CDR3 DNA sequence: TGTGCCAGCGTCATATCCGGGACAGGGACCTACGAGCAGTACTTC. It yields the protein CASVISGTGTYEQYF. Using reference TRBV7-2 and TRBJ2-7 for the parts outside the CDR3, the full variable domain is GAGVSQSPSNKVTEKGKDVELRCDPISGHTALYWYRQSLGQGLEFLIYFQGNSAPDKSGLPSDRFSAERTGGSVSTLTIQRTQQEDSAVYLCASVISGTGTYEQYFGPGTRLTVT.

The chain employs TRBV12-3 or TRBV12-4 and TRBJ2-5; possible D gene TRBD2, 5 bases. The CDR3 runs to 13 residues. Trimming pared 4 bases from V and 2 bases from J, leaving 8 bases between. This chain's CDR3 is CASSSPGQETQYF. CDR3 nucleotide sequence: TGTGCCAGCAGTTCCCCGGGGCAAGAGACCCAGTACTTC.

The chain is built from TRBV5-1 and TRBJ2-3; 7 bases are shared with TRBD2. Germline assignment: CDR1 SGHRS and CDR2 YFSETQ. This CDR3 comprises 16 residues. The ends lost 1 base at V and 5 bases at J; junction bases unmatched: 10. This CDR3 reads CASSLKSAGEGDTQYF. Written as DNA, the CDR3 is TGCGCCAGCAGCTTGAAGTCGGCGGGAGAGGGAGATACGCAGTATTTT.

This clonotype has just a few counts. The chain couples TRBV11-2 to TRBJ1-4; 10 nucleotides agree with TRBD1. Germline CDR1 reads SGHAT; CDR2 reads FQNNGV. V lost 5 bases to trimming and J lost 8 bases; unmatched junction nucleotides: 11. The CDR3 runs 16 residues. The CDR3 DNA reads as TGTGCCAGCAGCAAAGGTGACAGGGGGCCGGGAGAAAAACTGTTTTTT. Protein: CASSKGDRGPGEKLFF.

The chain joins TRBV6-1 to TRBJ2-7; D is ambiguous. Germline V gives CDR1 MNHNS, CDR2 SASEGT. The CDR3 is 13 residues long. V was trimmed by 8 bases and J by 2 bases, leaving 13 bases between them. In nucleotides, the CDR3 is TGTGCCAGCGCCGTTAACCGGGCCTACGAGCAGTACTTC. As protein: CASAVNRAYEQYF.

The chain couples TRBV7-2 to TRBJ1-2; unclear D gene. Germline values: CDR1 SGHTA, CDR2 FQGNSA. The ends were cut back, 2 bases at V and 1 base at J, with 8 bases in the middle. The CDR3 is 14 residues long. The CDR3, as DNA: TGTGCCAGCAGCTTATTCGCGGATAACTATGGCTACACCTTC. This translates into CASSLFADNYGYTF. Full variable domain (outside the CDR3, taken from reference TRBV7-2 and TRBJ1-2): GAGVSQSPSNKVTEKGKDVELRCDPISGHTALYWYRQSLGQGLEFLIYFQGNSAPDKSGLPSDRFSAERTGGSVSTLTIQRTQQEDSAVYLCASSLFADNYGYTFGSGTRLTVV.

This clonotype was detected a few times. CDR3 in amino acids: CASTQRPSGSHEQYF. The CDR3 nucleotides are TGTGCCAGCACCCAAAGGCCTAGCGGGAGCCACGAGCAGTACTTC. The chain carries TRBV7-2 and TRBJ2-7; 10 bases line up with TRBD2. CDR1 SGHTA and CDR2 FQGNSA come from the germline V gene. The CDR3 has 15 residues. V shed 7 bases and J 5 bases; nucleotides not matched to a gene: 11.

The CDR3 protein is CASSGTMDVEQFF. DNA for the CDR3: TGTGCCAGCAGCGGCACTATGGACGTTGAGCAGTTCTTC. This sequence joins TRBV7-2 and TRBJ2-1; unclear D gene. CDR3 length equals 13 residues. In germline, CDR1 is SGHTA, CDR2 FQGNSA. V gave up 5 bases and J gave up 9 bases, with 14 bases separating them. Full variable domain (outside the CDR3, taken from reference TRBV7-2 and TRBJ2-1): GAGVSQSPSNKVTEKGKDVELRCDPISGHTALYWYRQSLGQGLEFLIYFQGNSAPDKSGLPSDRFSAERTGGSVSTLTIQRTQQEDSAVYLCASSGTMDVEQFFGPGTRLTVL.

The V and J genes are TRBV20-1 and TRBJ2-5; D gene unclear. Germline CDR1 DFQATT, CDR2 SNEGSKA (reference sequence). V was clipped by 3 bases and J by 6 bases, with 5 bases between them. The length of the CDR3 is 10 residues. The CDR3 loop reads CSASIKTQYF. The CDR3 nucleotides are TGCAGTGCTAGTATAAAGACCCAGTACTTC.

The genes are TRBV6-2 or TRBV6-3 and TRBJ1-1, with a weak D call TRBD1 (5 bases). Trimming removed 8 bases from V and 0 bases from J, with 10 bases in between. The germline CDR1 and CDR2 sequences are MNHEY and SVGEGT. The CDR3 totals 13 residues. The CDR3 bases are TGTGCCAGCGCAGGGATTTTGAACACTGAAGCTTTCTTT. This gives the protein CASAGILNTEAFF.

The J gene is TRBJ2-3, the V gene TRBV20-1; a possible D gene is TRBD1 (5 bases). CDR1 DFQATT and CDR2 SNEGSKA come from the germline V gene (reference sequence). The CDR3 has 14 amino acids. Deletions cut 5 bases from V and 2 bases from J, with 14 bases between. DNA for the CDR3: TGCAGTGCTCAGACTGGGGCCTTCACAGATACGCAGTATTTT. It translates to CSAQTGAFTDTQYF.

V is TRBV7-2 and J is TRBJ2-7; 11 bases match TRBD2. The CDR3 is made up of 15 amino acids. The J segment lost 3 bases and the V segment lost 5 bases, leaving 6 bases of the junction unmatched. Germline V gene sequence: CDR1 SGHTA, CDR2 FQGNSA. This chain's CDR3 is CASSTYLAGGYEQYF. The CDR3 DNA follows: TGTGCCAGCAGCACCTATCTAGCGGGGGGCTACGAGCAGTACTTC.

V is TRBV7-6 and J is TRBJ2-7; TRBD2 aligns across 7 bases. V was clipped by 4 bases and J by 2 bases; unmatched bases: 2. The CDR3 covers 13 residues. Germline loops: CDR1 SGHVS, CDR2 FNYEAQ. The CDR3 is CASSWGGTYEQYF. Here the CDR3 DNA reads TGTGCCAGCAGCTGGGGGGGAACCTACGAGCAGTACTTC.

This clonotype was counted many times. The chain couples TRBV7-2 to TRBJ2-1, with 10 bases fitting TRBD2. CDR1 is SGHTA and CDR2 is FQGNSA in the germline V gene. The CDR3 is made up of 16 amino acids. The junction had 4 bases not matched to a gene; V was cut back by 3 bases and J by 2 bases. Here the CDR3 reads CASSFSGGRPYNEQFF. DNA for the CDR3: TGTGCCAGCAGCTTTAGCGGGGGGCGCCCCTACAATGAGCAGTTCTTC.

The gene calls are TRBV11-2 and TRBJ2-1; 7 positions match TRBD1. V shed 5 bases, J shed 1 base, and the junction held 8 bases outside the gene matches. The CDR3 has 16 residues. Germline V gene sequence: CDR1 SGHAT, CDR2 FQNNGV. The CDR3: CASSAYRGESYNEQFF. CDR3 DNA sequence: TGTGCCAGCAGCGCTTACAGGGGAGAGTCCTACAATGAGCAGTTCTTC.

This clonotype was recorded at least ten times. CDR3 sequence reads: CASSLLGGSGQTYNEQFF. CDR3 in DNA: TGTGCCAGCAGCTTACTGGGCGGTAGCGGGCAGACCTACAATGAGCAGTTCTTC. The chain links TRBV7-6 to TRBJ2-1, with 7 bases identical to TRBD2. The CDR3 is made up of 18 amino acids. Trimming removed 2 bases from V and 2 bases from J; junction bases left unmatched: 12. Germline V lookup: CDR1 SGHVS, CDR2 FNYEAQ.

V usage is TRBV4-1 and J usage is TRBJ2-3, with D possibly TRBD2 on 6 matching bases. Trimming stripped 5 bases from V and 4 bases from J, with 19 bases between. The CDR3 covers 16 residues. The germline V gene encodes CDR1 MGHRA and CDR2 YSYEKL. CDR3 sequence reads: CASSNGASARSDTQYF. Here the CDR3 DNA reads TGCGCCAGCAGCAACGGAGCTAGCGCCCGATCAGATACGCAGTATTTT.

CDR3 DNA sequence: TGTGCCAGCAAGATCGACAGGGGGCAAGAGACCCAGTACTTC. This sequence encodes CASKIDRGQETQYF. J is TRBJ2-5 and V is TRBV6-2 or TRBV6-3, with 9 bases identical to TRBD1. The V gene end was trimmed by 7 bases and the J gene end by 2 bases; junction bases not matched to a gene: 5. CDR1 and CDR2 (germline): MNHEY, SVGEGT. The CDR3 runs to 14 residues.

The rearrangement links TRBV7-6 to TRBJ2-5; 7 bases align to TRBD2. The V gene end was trimmed by 4 bases and the J gene end by 0 bases; junction bases not matched to a gene: 8. From germline, CDR1 is SGHVS and CDR2 FNYEAQ. This CDR3 region has 16 residues. In DNA form, the CDR3 reads TGTGCCAGCAGCTCCTTGACTAGCAGATACCAAGAGACCCAGTACTTC. Protein sequence: CASSSLTSRYQETQYF.